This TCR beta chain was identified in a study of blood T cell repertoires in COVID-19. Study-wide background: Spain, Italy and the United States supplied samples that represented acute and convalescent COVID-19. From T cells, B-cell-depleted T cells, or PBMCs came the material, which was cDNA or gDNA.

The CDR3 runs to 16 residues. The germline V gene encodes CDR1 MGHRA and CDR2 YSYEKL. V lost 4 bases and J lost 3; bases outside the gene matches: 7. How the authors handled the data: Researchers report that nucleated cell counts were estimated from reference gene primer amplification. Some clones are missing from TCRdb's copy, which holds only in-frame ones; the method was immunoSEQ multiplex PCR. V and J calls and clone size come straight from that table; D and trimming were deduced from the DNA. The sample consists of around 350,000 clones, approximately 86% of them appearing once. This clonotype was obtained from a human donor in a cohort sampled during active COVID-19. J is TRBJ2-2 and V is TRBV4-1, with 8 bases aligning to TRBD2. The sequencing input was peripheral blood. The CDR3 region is CASSLRLAWDTGELFF. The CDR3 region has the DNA TGCGCCAGCAGCCTCAGACTAGCGTGGGACACCGGGGAGCTGTTTTTT.